This TCR beta chain was recorded in a study of sequential checkpoint blockade in melanoma. Broader study findings: For nivolumab-first patients, baseline tumor clonality was associated with response.

The germline V gene has CDR1 SGHRS and CDR2 YFSETQ. Trimming removed 0 bases from V and 0 bases from J, with 9 bases in between. CDR3 length: 15 amino acids. Method: immunoSEQ multiplex PCR; TCRdb's copy keeps in-frame clones and lacks some. The table records about 12,000 clones, approximately 30% of them present only once. The treatment is: randomized to nivolumab then ipilimumab (arm A) or the reverse (arm B). Turning to this clone: Its specificity is not known.

This clonotype was sampled from a human donor with melanoma. Here the sequenced sample was tumor tissue (inferred from file names), taken from a patient given nivolumab and ipilimumab in sequence. The chain recombines TRBV5-1 with TRBJ1-2; D gene unclear. The CDR3 spells CASSLVGRANYGYTF. The CDR3 DNA sequence: TGCGCCAGCAGCTTGGTGGGGAGAGCTAACTATGGCTACACCTTC. Using reference TRBV5-1 and TRBJ1-2 for the parts outside the CDR3, the full variable domain is KAGVTQTPRYLIKTRGQQVTLSCSPISGHRSVSWYQQTPGQGLQFLFEYFSETQRNKGNFPGRFSGRQFSNSRSEMNVSTLELGDSALYLCASSLVGRANYGYTFGSGTRLTVV.